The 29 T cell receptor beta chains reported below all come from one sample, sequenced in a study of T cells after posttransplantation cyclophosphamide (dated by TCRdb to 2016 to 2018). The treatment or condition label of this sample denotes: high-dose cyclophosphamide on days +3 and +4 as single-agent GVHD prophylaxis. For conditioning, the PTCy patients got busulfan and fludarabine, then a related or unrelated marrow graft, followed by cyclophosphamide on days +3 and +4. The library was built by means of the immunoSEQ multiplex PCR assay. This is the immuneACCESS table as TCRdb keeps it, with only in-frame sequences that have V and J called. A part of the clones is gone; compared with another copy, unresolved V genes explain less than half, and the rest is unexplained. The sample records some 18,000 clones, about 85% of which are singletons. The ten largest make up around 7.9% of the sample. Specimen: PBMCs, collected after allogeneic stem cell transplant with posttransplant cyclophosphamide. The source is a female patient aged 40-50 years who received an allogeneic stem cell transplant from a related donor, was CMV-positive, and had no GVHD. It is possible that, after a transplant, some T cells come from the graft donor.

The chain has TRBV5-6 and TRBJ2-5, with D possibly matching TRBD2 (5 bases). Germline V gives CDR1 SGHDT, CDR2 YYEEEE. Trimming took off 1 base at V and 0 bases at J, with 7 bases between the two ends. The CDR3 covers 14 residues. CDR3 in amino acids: CASSLFGNQETQYF. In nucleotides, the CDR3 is TGTGCCAGCAGCTTGTTCGGGAACCAAGAGACCCAGTACTTC.

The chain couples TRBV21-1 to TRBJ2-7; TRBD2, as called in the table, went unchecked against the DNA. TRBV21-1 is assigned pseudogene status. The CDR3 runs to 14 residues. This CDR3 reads CASSNRTSSDEQYF. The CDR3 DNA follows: TGTGCCAGCAGCAACCGGACTAGCTCCGACGAGCAGTACTTC.

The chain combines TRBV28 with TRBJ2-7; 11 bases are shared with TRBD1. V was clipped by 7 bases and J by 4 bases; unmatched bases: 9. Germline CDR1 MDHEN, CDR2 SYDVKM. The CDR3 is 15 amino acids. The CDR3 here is CASIKGDRGWYEQYF. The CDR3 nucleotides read TGTGCCAGCATCAAGGGGGACAGGGGGTGGTACGAGCAGTACTTC.

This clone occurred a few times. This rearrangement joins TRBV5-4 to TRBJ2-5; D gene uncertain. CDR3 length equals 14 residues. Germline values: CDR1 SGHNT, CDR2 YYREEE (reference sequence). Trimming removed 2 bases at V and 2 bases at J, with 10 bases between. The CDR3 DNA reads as TGTGCCAGCAGCTTTTCCAGGAATCAAGAGACCCAGTACTTC. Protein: CASSFSRNQETQYF.

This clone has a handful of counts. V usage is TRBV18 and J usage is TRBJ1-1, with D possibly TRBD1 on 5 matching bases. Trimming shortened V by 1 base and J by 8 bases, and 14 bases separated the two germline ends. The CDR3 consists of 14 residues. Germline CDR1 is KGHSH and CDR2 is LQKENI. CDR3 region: CASSPQFRQTEAFF. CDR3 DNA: TGTGCCAGCTCACCACAATTCCGACAGACAGAAGCTTTCTTT.

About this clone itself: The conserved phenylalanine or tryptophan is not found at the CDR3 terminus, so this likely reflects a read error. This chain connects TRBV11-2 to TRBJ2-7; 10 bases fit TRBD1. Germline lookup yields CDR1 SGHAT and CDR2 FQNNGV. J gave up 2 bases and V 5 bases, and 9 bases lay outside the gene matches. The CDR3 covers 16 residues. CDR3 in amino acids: CASSPGQGGIPYEQYL. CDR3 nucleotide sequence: TGTGCCAGCAGCCCTGGACAGGGGGGAATACCCTACGAGCAGTACCTC.

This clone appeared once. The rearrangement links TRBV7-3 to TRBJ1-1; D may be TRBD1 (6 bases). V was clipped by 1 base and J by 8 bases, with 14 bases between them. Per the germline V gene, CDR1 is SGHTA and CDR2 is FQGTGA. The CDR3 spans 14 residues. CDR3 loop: CASSLKSYGTEAFF. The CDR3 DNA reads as TGTGCCAGCAGCTTAAAGAGCTACGGGACAGAAGCTTTCTTT.

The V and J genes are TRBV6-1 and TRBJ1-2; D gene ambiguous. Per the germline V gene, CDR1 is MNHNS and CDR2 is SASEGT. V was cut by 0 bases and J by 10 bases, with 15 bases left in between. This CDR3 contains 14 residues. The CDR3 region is CASSEALLSRYYTF. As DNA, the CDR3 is TGTGCCAGCAGTGAAGCGCTTCTAAGCCGATACTACACCTTC.

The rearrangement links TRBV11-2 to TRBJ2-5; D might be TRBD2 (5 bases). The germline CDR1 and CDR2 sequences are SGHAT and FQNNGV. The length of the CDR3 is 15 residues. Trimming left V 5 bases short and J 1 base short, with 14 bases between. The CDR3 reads CASSPRGRGQETQYF. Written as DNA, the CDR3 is TGTGCCAGCAGCCCTAGAGGGAGAGGCCAAGAGACCCAGTACTTC.

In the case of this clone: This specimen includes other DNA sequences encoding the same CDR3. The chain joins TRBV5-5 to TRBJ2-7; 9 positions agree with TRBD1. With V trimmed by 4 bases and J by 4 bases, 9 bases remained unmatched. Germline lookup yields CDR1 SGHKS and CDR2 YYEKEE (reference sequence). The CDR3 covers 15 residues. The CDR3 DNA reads TGTGCCAGCAGCCTAATTGGACAGGGGCAGTACGAGCAGTACTTC. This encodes CASSLIGQGQYEQYF.

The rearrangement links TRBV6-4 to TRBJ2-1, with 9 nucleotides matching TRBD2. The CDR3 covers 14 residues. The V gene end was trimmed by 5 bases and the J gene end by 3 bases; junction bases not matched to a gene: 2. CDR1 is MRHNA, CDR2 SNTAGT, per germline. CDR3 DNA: TGTGCCAGCAGTCCTAGCGGGAACTACAATGAGCAGTTCTTC. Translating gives CASSPSGNYNEQFF.

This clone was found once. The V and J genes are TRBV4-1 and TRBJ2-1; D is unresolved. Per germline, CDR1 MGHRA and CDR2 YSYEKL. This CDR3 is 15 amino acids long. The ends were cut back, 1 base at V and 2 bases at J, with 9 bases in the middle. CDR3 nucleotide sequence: TGCGCCAGCAGCCAAGTCGGCGGAACCTACAATGAGCAGTTCTTC. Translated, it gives CASSQVGGTYNEQFF.

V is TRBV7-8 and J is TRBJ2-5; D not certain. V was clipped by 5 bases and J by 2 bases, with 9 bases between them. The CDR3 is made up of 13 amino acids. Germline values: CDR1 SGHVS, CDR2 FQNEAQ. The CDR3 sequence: CASSPPRQETQYF. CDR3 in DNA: TGTGCCAGCAGCCCACCGAGACAAGAGACCCAGTACTTC.

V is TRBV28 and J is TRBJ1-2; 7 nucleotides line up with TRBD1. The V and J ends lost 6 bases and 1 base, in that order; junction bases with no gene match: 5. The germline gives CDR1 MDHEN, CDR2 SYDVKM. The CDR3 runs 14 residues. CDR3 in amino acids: CASRPGQLNYGYTF. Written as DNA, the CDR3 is TGTGCCAGCAGACCGGGACAGCTTAACTATGGCTACACCTTC.

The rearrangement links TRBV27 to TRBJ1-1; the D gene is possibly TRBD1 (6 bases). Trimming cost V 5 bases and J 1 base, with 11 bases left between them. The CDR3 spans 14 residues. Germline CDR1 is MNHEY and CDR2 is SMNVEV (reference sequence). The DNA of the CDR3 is TGTGCCAGCAGTCGAGGGGGTTCGAACACTGAAGCTTTCTTT. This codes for CASSRGGSNTEAFF.

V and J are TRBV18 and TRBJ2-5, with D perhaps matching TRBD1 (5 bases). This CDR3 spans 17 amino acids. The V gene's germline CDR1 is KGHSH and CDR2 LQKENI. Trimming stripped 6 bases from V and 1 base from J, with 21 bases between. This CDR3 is CASSPTTSSRGQETQYF. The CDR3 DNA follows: TGTGCCAGCTCTCCGACCACAAGCTCTAGGGGCCAAGAGACCCAGTACTTC.

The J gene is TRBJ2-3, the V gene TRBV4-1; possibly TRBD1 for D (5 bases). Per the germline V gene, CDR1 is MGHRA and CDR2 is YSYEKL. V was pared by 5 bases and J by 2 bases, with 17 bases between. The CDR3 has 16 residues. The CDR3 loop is CASSFRMGQVTDTQYF. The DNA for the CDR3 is TGCGCCAGCAGCTTCCGTATGGGGCAGGTCACAGATACGCAGTATTTT.

The CDR3 coding sequence is TGCGCCAGCAGCCCCCAGGGCTTGACAGGGGGCAGAGATACGCAGTATTTT. The encoded protein is CASSPQGLTGGRDTQYF. The J gene is TRBJ2-3, the V gene TRBV4-3; 10 bases fit TRBD1. This CDR3 spans 17 amino acids. Germline values: CDR1 LGHNA, CDR2 YSLEER. With 4 bases clipped from V and 5 bases from J, the junction kept 12 bases outside the gene matches.

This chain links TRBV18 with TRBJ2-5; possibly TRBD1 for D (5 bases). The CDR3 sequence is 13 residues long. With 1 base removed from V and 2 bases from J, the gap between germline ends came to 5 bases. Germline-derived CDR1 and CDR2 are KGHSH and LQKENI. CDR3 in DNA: TGTGCCAGCTCACCACGACAGCAAGAGACCCAGTACTTC. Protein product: CASSPRQQETQYF.

CDR3 region: CASSAGLPNSYNEQFF. The CDR3 bases are TGTGCCAGTAGCGCGGGACTTCCAAACTCCTACAATGAGCAGTTCTTC. The rearrangement uses TRBV19 and TRBJ2-1; TRBD2 is a possible D gene (6 bases). V was clipped by 6 bases and J by 0 bases, with 15 bases between them. From germline, CDR1 is LNHDA and CDR2 SQIVND (reference sequence). The CDR3 contains 16 residues.

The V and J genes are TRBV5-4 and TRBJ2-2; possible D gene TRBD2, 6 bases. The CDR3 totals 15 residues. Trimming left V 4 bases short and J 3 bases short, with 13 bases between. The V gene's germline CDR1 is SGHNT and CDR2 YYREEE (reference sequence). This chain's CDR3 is CASSRESKYTGELFF. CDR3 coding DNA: TGTGCCAGCAGCCGGGAGAGTAAATACACCGGGGAGCTGTTTTTT. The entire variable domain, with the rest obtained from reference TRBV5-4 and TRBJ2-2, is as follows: ETGVTQSPTHLIKTRGQQVTLRCSSQSGHNTVSWYQQALGQGPQFIFQYYREEENGRGNFPPRFSGLQFPNYSSELNVNALELDDSALYLCASSRESKYTGELFFGEGSRLTVL.

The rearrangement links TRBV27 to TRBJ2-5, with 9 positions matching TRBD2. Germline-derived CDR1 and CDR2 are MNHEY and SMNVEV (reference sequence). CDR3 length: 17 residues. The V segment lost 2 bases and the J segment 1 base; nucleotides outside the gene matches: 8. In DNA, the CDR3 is TGTGCCAGCAGTTTAAGGCCGGCGGGAGGGCTCCAAGAGACCCAGTACTTC. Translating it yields CASSLRPAGGLQETQYF.

CDR3 residues: CASSYSQGHLNSPLHF. Here the CDR3 DNA reads TGTGCCAGCAGTTACTCGCAGGGGCACCTTAATTCACCCCTCCACTTT. The chain employs TRBV6-5 and TRBJ1-6; possibly TRBD1 for D (6 bases). Trimming stripped 0 bases from V and 6 bases from J, with 12 bases between. Germline assignment: CDR1 MNHEY and CDR2 SVGAGI. The CDR3 consists of 16 residues.

CDR3 sequence: CASSHPRRRLTTSREQYF. CDR3 DNA: TGCGCCAGCAGCCACCCCAGGAGGAGGCTTACAACCTCTCGGGAGCAGTACTTC. The genes are TRBV23-1 and TRBJ2-7; D possibly corresponds to TRBD2 (5 bases). TRBV23-1 is placed among ORFs of uncertain function. The V and J ends lost 6 bases and 7 bases respectively, with 31 bases between them. The CDR3 length is 18 residues.

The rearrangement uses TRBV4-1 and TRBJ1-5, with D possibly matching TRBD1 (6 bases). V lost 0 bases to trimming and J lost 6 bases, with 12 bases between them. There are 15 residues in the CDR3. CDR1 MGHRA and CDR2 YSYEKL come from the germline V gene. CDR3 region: CASSQDGTGFQPQHF. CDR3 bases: TGCGCCAGCAGCCAAGACGGAACAGGGTTTCAGCCCCAGCATTTT.

CDR3 DNA sequence: TGTGCCAGCAGCTTAGGGGACAGGGCGCACCAAGAGACCCAGTACTTC. The encoded protein is CASSLGDRAHQETQYF. The rearrangement uses TRBV7-6 and TRBJ2-5; TRBD1 agrees at 9 bases. Germline CDR1 SGHVS, CDR2 FNYEAQ. This CDR3 is 16 amino acids long. V lost 1 base, J lost 0 bases, and 3 bases stayed unmatched.

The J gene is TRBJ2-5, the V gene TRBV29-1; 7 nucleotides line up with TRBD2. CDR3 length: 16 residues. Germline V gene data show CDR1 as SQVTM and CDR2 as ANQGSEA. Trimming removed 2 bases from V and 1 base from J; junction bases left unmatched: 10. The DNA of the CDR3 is TGCAGCGTTGAAATTTTTGGGGGGAGGGCCCAAGAGACCCAGTACTTC. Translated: CSVEIFGGRAQETQYF. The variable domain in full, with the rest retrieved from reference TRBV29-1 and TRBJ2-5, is SAVISQKPSRDICQRGTSLTIQCQVDSQVTMMFWYRQQPGQSLTLIATANQGSEATYESGFVIDKFPISRPNLTFSTLTVSNMSPEDSSIYLCSVEIFGGRAQETQYFGPGTRLLVL.

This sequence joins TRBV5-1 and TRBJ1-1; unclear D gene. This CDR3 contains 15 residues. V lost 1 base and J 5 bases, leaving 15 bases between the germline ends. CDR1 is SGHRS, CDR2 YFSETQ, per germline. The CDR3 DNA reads TGCGCCAGCAGCTTGTCCGCGGGAGTGAGGACTGAAGCTTTCTTT. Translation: CASSLSAGVRTEAFF.

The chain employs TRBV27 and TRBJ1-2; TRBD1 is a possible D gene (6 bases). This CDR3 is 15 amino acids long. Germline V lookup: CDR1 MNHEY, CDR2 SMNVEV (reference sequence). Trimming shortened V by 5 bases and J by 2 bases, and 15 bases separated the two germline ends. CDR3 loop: CASSMTGKSNYGYTF. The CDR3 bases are TGTGCCAGCAGTATGACAGGCAAGTCCAACTATGGCTACACCTTC.